Sequencing of this TCR beta chain was carried out in a study of blood T cell repertoires in COVID-19. In the study overall: Sites in the United States, Italy and Spain provided acute and convalescent COVID-19 samples. Sample material is recorded as cDNA or gDNA derived from T cells, B-cell-depleted T cells, or PBMCs.

Assay used: immunoSEQ multiplex PCR; TCRdb lists only in-frame clones, some missing. Of about 260,000 clones listed, roughly 90% were seen once; the top ten hold approximately 10%. Per the germline V gene, CDR1 is GTSNPN and CDR2 is SVGIG (reference sequence). The CDR3 is 13 residues long. Trimming left V 1 base short and J 1 base short, with 5 bases between. The chain joins TRBV30 to TRBJ1-5, with D tentatively TRBD1 (5 bases). Sequences were obtained from peripheral blood. This clonotype was sampled from a woman in her 30s with COVID-19, enrolled during active disease. CDR3 coding DNA: TGTGCCTGGAGTGAGGGGAGCAATCAGCCCCAGCATTTT. Its protein product is CAWSEGSNQPQHF.